This passage covers 17 T cell receptor beta chains from one sample sequenced in a study of blood T cell repertoires in COVID-19. Some clones are missing from TCRdb's copy, which holds only in-frame ones; the method was immunoSEQ multiplex PCR. The sample yields under 200,000 clones, approximately 84% seen once. What was sequenced was peripheral blood. The source is a woman older than 75 with COVID-19, enrolled during active disease.

The chain is built from TRBV30 and TRBJ2-7; D ambiguous. The V gene's germline CDR1 is GTSNPN and CDR2 SVGIG (reference sequence). The V and J ends lost 0 bases and 3 bases respectively, with 9 bases between them. The CDR3 runs to 13 residues. The CDR3 region is CAWSVNTLYEQYF. The CDR3 nucleotides are TGTGCCTGGAGTGTGAACACCCTCTACGAGCAGTACTTC. The whole variable domain, remainder taken from reference TRBV30 and TRBJ2-7, is SQTIHQWPATLVQPVGSPLSLECTVEGTSNPNLYWYRQAAGRGLQLLFYSVGIGQISSEVPQNLSASRPQDRQFILSSKKLLLSDSGFYLCAWSVNTLYEQYFGPGTRLTVT.

The rearrangement joins TRBV19 to TRBJ2-1; the D is unclear. V shed 3 bases and J shed 7 bases, with 7 bases lying between them. This CDR3 is built from 12 residues. Germline CDR1 LNHDA, CDR2 SQIVND (reference sequence). The CDR3: CASSIALNEQFF. The CDR3 bases are TGTGCCAGTAGTATCGCGCTGAATGAGCAGTTCTTC.

This rearrangement joins TRBV7-9 to TRBJ2-7; 7 nucleotides agree with TRBD1. The CDR3 has 13 residues. Germline V gene data show CDR1 as SEHNR and CDR2 as FQNEAQ (reference sequence). J gave up 3 bases and V 5 bases, and 4 bases lay outside the gene matches. In DNA, the CDR3 is TGTGCCAGCAGCAAGGGACAGATCTACGAGCAGTACTTC. Protein product: CASSKGQIYEQYF.

For this clone: Other DNA sequences from this sample encode an identical CDR3 as well. The chain is built from TRBV6-5 and TRBJ1-5; D ambiguous. V dropped 0 bases and J dropped 5 bases, with 5 bases sitting between them. This CDR3 has 13 amino acids. Germline-derived CDR1 and CDR2 are MNHEY and SVGAGI. This chain's CDR3 is CASSYSRDQPQHF. The CDR3 region has the DNA TGTGCCAGCAGTTACTCGCGGGATCAGCCCCAGCATTTT.

The chain carries TRBV28 and TRBJ1-4; TRBD1 is a possible D gene (5 bases). Trimming shortened V by 7 bases and J by 4 bases, and 16 bases separated the two germline ends. The CDR3 loop spans 15 amino acids. Germline V lookup: CDR1 MDHEN, CDR2 SYDVKM. The CDR3 coding sequence is TGTGCCAGCAAAGTCCCAGGGCAGCATAATGAAAAACTGTTTTTT. It translates to CASKVPGQHNEKLFF.

The V and J genes are TRBV7-9 and TRBJ2-1; TRBD1 agrees at 7 bases. The ends lost 5 bases at V and 3 bases at J; junction bases unmatched: 10. From germline, CDR1 is SEHNR and CDR2 FQNEAQ (reference sequence). The CDR3 is 16 amino acids. The CDR3 loop is CASSPPPGQSYNEQFF. The CDR3 bases are TGTGCCAGCAGCCCACCACCGGGACAGAGCTACAATGAGCAGTTCTTC.

This chain connects TRBV19 to TRBJ1-5, with 8 bases identical to TRBD1. J was trimmed by 5 bases and V by 2 bases; bases with no gene match: 5. The CDR3 is made up of 15 amino acids. CDR1 LNHDA and CDR2 SQIVND come from the germline V gene (reference sequence). The CDR3 here is CASSIKGQGDQPQHF. Written as DNA, the CDR3 is TGTGCCAGTAGTATAAAAGGACAGGGAGATCAGCCCCAGCATTTT.

The chain has TRBV7-9 and TRBJ2-1; the match to TRBD2 covers 13 bases. CDR3 size: 15 residues. V lost 3 bases and J lost 6; bases outside the gene matches: 2. Germline V gene sequence: CDR1 SEHNR, CDR2 FQNEAQ (reference sequence). DNA for the CDR3: TGTGCCAGCAGCTTTGGACTAGCGGGGGTCAATGAGCAGTTCTTC. Encoded protein: CASSFGLAGVNEQFF.

The chain couples TRBV7-3 to TRBJ2-1, with D perhaps TRBD1 (5 bases). V lost 7 bases to trimming and J lost 5 bases, with 15 bases between them. Germline loops: CDR1 SGHTA, CDR2 FQGTGA. CDR3 length equals 14 residues. The CDR3 DNA reads as TGTGCCAGCACCTATGGTGGGGCTAACAATGAGCAGTTCTTC. Translation gives CASTYGGANNEQFF.

This sequence joins TRBV5-6 and TRBJ2-7; D may be TRBD2 (6 bases). Germline CDR1 reads SGHDT; CDR2 reads YYEEEE. This CDR3 has 12 residues. Trimming took 4 bases from V and 9 from J, leaving 14 bases between them. The CDR3 bases are TGTGCCAGCAGCCGGGACTCGACGGGGCAGTACTTC. Translation gives CASSRDSTGQYF.

V usage is TRBV27 and J usage is TRBJ1-4; the match to TRBD1 covers 9 bases. Germline loops: CDR1 MNHEY, CDR2 SMNVEV (reference sequence). CDR3 length equals 15 residues. Losses at the gene ends were 3 bases for V and 8 bases for J; bases not matched to a gene: 7. The CDR3 spells CASSLTGGVWEKLFF. The CDR3 bases are TGTGCCAGCAGTTTGACAGGGGGGGTTTGGGAAAAACTGTTTTTT.

The V call is TRBV10-2, the J call TRBJ2-2; D is possibly TRBD1 (6 bases). Per germline, CDR1 WSHSY and CDR2 SAAADI. With 6 bases removed from V and 0 bases from J, the gap between germline ends came to 11 bases. CDR3 length: 15 amino acids. CDR3 DNA sequence: TGCGCCAGCAGGTCGGGACAAGCGAACACCGGGGAGCTGTTTTTT. Protein sequence: CASRSGQANTGELFF.

This sequence joins TRBV28 and TRBJ2-7; D is uncertain. Germline V gene lookup returns CDR1 MDHEN and CDR2 SYDVKM. CDR3 length: 11 residues. V was clipped by 6 bases and J by 2 bases, with 5 bases between them. CDR3 sequence reads: CASRDTYEQYF. CDR3 bases: TGTGCCAGCAGAGACACCTACGAGCAGTACTTC.

The CDR3 sequence: CASSLMAPGGDEQFF. DNA of the CDR3: TGCGCCAGCAGCTTGATGGCCCCAGGAGGGGATGAGCAGTTCTTC. The rearrangement uses TRBV5-1 and TRBJ2-1, with a possible D match to TRBD2 (6 bases). This CDR3 is 15 amino acids long. Germline loops: CDR1 SGHRS, CDR2 YFSETQ. V was trimmed by 1 base and J by 8 bases, leaving 16 bases between them.

The V and J genes are TRBV9 and TRBJ2-6; 12 bases are a match to TRBD2. The V and J ends lost 0 bases and 0 bases, in that order; junction bases with no gene match: 7. This CDR3 has 20 amino acids. Germline lookup yields CDR1 SGDLS and CDR2 YYNGEE. CDR3 coding DNA: TGTGCCAGCAGCGTAGCTACCCCACTAGCGGGGGGCTCTGGGGCCAACGTCCTGACTTTC. It codes for CASSVATPLAGGSGANVLTF.

This chain joins TRBV7-9 and TRBJ2-1, with D possibly being TRBD1 (6 bases). Germline assignment: CDR1 SEHNR and CDR2 FQNEAQ (reference sequence). V was clipped by 2 bases and J by 8 bases, with 16 bases between them. The CDR3 length is 15 residues. CDR3 region: CASSLYGQILDEQFF. The CDR3 nucleotides read TGTGCCAGCAGCTTATATGGACAGATTTTAGATGAGCAGTTCTTC.

The chain carries TRBV6-5 and TRBJ1-1; no firm D call. The CDR3 has 14 amino acids. CDR1 and CDR2 from the germline V gene are MNHEY and SVGAGI. V was trimmed by 0 bases and J by 4 bases, leaving 9 bases between them. The CDR3 reads CASSYSRRATEAFF. CDR3 DNA: TGTGCCAGCAGTTACTCCAGGAGGGCCACTGAAGCTTTCTTT.